This T cell receptor (beta chain) is drawn from a study of T cell repertoires in cytomegalovirus infection. Study-wide findings and caveats: Accumulated public TCR beta family frequency recognized individuals carrying CMV together with the relevant HLA.

Each CDR3 protein is one row after TCRdb ran MiXCR on the reads. The sample has about 52,000 distinct CDR3 sequences, roughly 21% seen once. The CDR3 is 15 amino acids. V lost 5 bases and J lost 0; bases outside the gene matches: 5. This clonotype appeared a few times. Its antigen is not identified. Specimen: CD8+ T cells from cultured PBMCs, collected from culture after CMV antigen stimulation. The source of this sequence is a human donor in good health (CMV status not recorded). Some clones in this sample may be carry-over from other donors' samples. V usage is TRBV12-3 or TRBV12-4 and J usage is TRBJ2-3; 7 bases fit TRBD2. CDR3 loop: CASSGDYPSTDTQYF. The CDR3 coding sequence is TGTGCCAGCAGTGGGGACTACCCTAGCACAGATACGCAGTATTTT.